A selection of T cell receptor beta chains follows, all from one sample in a study of T cell repertoires in cytomegalovirus infection. TCRdb re-derived calls from the reads in MiXCR, one entry per CDR3 protein. The profile covers about 890,000 distinct CDR3 sequences, with approximately 30% appearing a single time and roughly 13% taken by the ten largest. Their cognate antigens are unknown. The sample in question was cultured CD8+ T cells from PBMCs, obtained from culture after CMV antigen stimulation. These receptors all come from a human donor in good health (CMV status not recorded). Some clones in this sample may be carry-over from other donors' samples. The CDR3 runs from the conserved cysteine through the conserved F or W. Each record gives: clone size, D gene, V gene, J gene, CDR3 protein, CDR3 DNA. The D gene is left open where the match is weak. Not every row has a clone size; where given, it reads once, few, many or a size class.

>many|-|TRBV6-1|TRBJ1-5
CASTQIVGSNQPQHF
TGTGCCAGCACCCAAATCGTGGGTAGCAATCAGCCCCAGCATTTT
>-|-|TRBV7-9|TRBJ1-2
CASTYIGGSYMGGYTF
TGTGCCAGCACCTACATCGGGGGGTCCTATATGGGGGGCTACACCTTC
>-|-|TRBV6-2/TRBV6-3|TRBJ1-1
CASSYGVGIEAFF
TGTGCCAGCAGTTACGGTGTGGGGATTGAAGCTTTCTTT
>-|-|TRBV20-1|TRBJ1-3
CSAIPTNSISGNTIYF
TGCAGTGCGATACCAACGAACAGTATCTCTGGAAACACCATATATTTT
>-|-|TRBV6-1|TRBJ2-2
CASSEGTVNTGELFF
TGTGCCAGCAGTGAAGGCACCGTGAACACCGGGGAGCTGTTTTTT
>-|-|TRBV4-1|TRBJ2-1
CASSQGGERFYNEQFF
TGCGCCAGCAGCCAAGGGGGGGAACGGTTCTACAATGAGCAGTTCTTC
>few|TRBD2|TRBV7-9|TRBJ2-1
CASSSAGTINEQFF
TGTGCCAGCAGCTCAGCCGGGACTATTAATGAGCAGTTCTTC
>-|-|TRBV27|TRBJ1-6
CASSFGALLGPLHF
TGTGCCAGCAGTTTCGGGGCCCTATTAGGACCCCTCCACTTT
>-|TRBD1|TRBV6-1|TRBJ2-5
CVSHLRGTEETQYF
TGTGTCAGCCATCTTAGAGGGACAGAAGAGACCCAGTACTTC
>few|TRBD1|TRBV10-3|TRBJ1-1
CAISRTGDTEAFF
TGTGCCATCAGCCGGACAGGCGACACTGAAGCTTTCTTT
>-|TRBD2|TRBV27|TRBJ2-7
CASAVSGGPNSYEQYF
TGTGCCAGCGCCGTTAGCGGGGGGCCGAACTCCTACGAGCAGTACTTC
>once|-|TRBV2|TRBJ1-5
CASSESYRIYSNQPQHF
TGTGCCAGCAGTGAATCATACAGGATATATAGCAATCAGCCCCAGCATTTT
>once|-|TRBV20-1|TRBJ1-1
CSARARENTEAFF
TGCAGTGCTAGAGCCCGAGAGAACACTGAAGCTTTCTTT